The subject of this entry is one T cell receptor beta chain. The antigen is unknown. The V gene's germline CDR1 is SGDLS and CDR2 YYNGEE. V gave up 4 bases and J gave up 3 bases, with 10 bases separating them. This CDR3 is 13 amino acids long. This record comes from a study of T-cell memory formation after mild COVID-19. Broader study findings: CM and EM subsets held most contracting CD4+ clones; EMRA held CD8+ ones.

TCRdb independently ran MiXCR on the 5' RACE reads; one entry per CDR3 protein. The data hold about 390,000 distinct CDR3 sequences, with 16% observed a single time. The chain links TRBV9 to TRBJ1-1; D is unresolved. Sequencing input: PBMCs or a T cell subset sorted from them (not recorded which). The clonotype originates from a man between 18 and 35 years old who had mild COVID-19 (a few samples of this study predate the infection). Cell type and time point are not known. This chain's CDR3 is CASSNDRDTEAFF. DNA for the CDR3: TGTGCCAGCAGCAACGACCGGGACACTGAAGCTTTCTTT.